This T cell receptor (beta chain) originates from a study of PD-1 blockade in classical Hodgkin lymphoma. Libraries were prepared by immunoSEQ multiplex PCR; TCRdb keeps only in-frame clonotypes and omits some of them. The sample includes some 90,000 clones, around 90% of them seen just once. Whole-study findings and limits: Significant TCR diversity gains by C4D1 occurred in CD4+ but not CD8+ cells. The study reported lower baseline TCR diversity in newly diagnosed patients than in healthy donors. Complete responders' diversity at baseline resembled that of newly diagnosed patients. Exclusion was applied to patients who started nivolumab under 1 year after ASCT.

A note on this clone: Its antigen is unidentified.

Brentuximab vedotin exposure varied among the patients, all of whom had relapsed after autologous stem cell transplantation. This CDR3 comprises 12 residues. V was trimmed by 5 bases and J by 3 bases, leaving 4 bases between them. CDR1 MNHEY and CDR2 SMNVEV come from the germline V gene (reference sequence). The chain carries TRBV27 and TRBJ1-4; D unresolved. Sample: peripheral blood mononuclear cells (PBMCs), taken before the second cycle of nivolumab. This clonotype was obtained from a human donor with classical Hodgkin lymphoma. For the CDR3, the DNA is TGTGCCAGCAGTCCACCTAATGAAAAACTGTTTTTT. Encoded protein: CASSPPNEKLFF. The variable domain in full, with the rest retrieved from reference TRBV27 and TRBJ1-4, is EAQVTQNPRYLITVTGKKLTVTCSQNMNHEYMSWYRQDPGLGLRQIYYSMNVEVTDKGDVPEGYKVSRKEKRNFPLILESPSPNQTSLYFCASSPPNEKLFFGSGTQLSVL.